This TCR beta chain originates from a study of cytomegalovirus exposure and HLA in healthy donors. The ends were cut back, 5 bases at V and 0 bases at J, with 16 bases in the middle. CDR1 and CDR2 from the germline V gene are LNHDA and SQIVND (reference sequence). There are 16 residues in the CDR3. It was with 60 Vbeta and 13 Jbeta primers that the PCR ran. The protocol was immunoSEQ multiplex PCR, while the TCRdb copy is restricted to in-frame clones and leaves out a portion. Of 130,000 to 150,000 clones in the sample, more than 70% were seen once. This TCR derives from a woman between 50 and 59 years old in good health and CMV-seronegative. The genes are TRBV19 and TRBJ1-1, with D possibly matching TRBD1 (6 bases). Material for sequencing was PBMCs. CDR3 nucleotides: TGTGCCAGTAGTTCGGGCTACAGGGTCATGAACACTGAAGCTTTCTTT. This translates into CASSSGYRVMNTEAFF.